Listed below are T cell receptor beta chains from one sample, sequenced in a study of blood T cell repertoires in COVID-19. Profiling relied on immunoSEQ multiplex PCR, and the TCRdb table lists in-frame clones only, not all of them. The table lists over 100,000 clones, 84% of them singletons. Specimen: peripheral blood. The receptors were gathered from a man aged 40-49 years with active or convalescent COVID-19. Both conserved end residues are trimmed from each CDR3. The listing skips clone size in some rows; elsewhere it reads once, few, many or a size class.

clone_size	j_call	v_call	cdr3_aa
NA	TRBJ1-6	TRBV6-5	ASREIGNSPLH
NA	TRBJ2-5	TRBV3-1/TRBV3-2	ASSSNREPRETQY
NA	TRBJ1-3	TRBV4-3	ASSHLGGSGNTIY
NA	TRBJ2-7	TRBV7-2	ASKFDRGVEQY
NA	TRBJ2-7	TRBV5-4	ASSIQGTYEQY
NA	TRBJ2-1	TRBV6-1	ASSDRLSSYNEQF
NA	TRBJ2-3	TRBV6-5	ASSRRFGDTQY
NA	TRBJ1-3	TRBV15	ATSSSGNTIY
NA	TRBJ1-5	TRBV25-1	ASSERGGDNQPQH
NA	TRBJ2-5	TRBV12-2	ASRFRAGGAAKTQY
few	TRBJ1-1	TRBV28	ASSRRTGGYERNTEAF
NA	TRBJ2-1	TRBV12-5	ASGLRPGTGRNEQF
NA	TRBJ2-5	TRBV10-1	ASSAGTGGRIETQY
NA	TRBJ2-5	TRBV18	ASSPLGQGQY
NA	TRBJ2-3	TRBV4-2	ASSPFLAGVPTDTQY
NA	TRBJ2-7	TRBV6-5	ASSYPGADEQY
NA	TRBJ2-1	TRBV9	ASTPRGAGYNEQF
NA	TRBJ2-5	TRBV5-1	ASSLGGDGETQY
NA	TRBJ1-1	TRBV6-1	ASSELGVGRDTEAF
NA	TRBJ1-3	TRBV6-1	ASSEQGPGNTIY
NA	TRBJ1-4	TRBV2	ASSRLGQGKKLF
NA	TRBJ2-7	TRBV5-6	ASSLVGLAAYEQY
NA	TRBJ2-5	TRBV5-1	ASSLGQGVWTQY
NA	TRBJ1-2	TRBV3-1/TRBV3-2	ASSDNFRGFDGYT
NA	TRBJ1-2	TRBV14	ASSQDWGRGGYT
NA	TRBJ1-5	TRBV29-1	SVVTGGSNGNQPQH
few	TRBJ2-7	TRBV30	AWSVEGSSYEQY
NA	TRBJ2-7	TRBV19	ASNRDGGIYEQY
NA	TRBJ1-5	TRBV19	ASADWEGVPQH
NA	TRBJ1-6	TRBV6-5	ASRREGAYNSPLH
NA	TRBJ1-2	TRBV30	AWNRGNRVYGYT
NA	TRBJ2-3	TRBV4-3	ASSPRTAGGSDTQY
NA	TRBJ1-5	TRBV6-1	ASSEQGGNQPQH
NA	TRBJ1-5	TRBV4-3	ASSQDTADQPQH
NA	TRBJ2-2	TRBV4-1	ASSQGMGGNTGELF
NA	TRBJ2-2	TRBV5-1	ASSLQGSTGELF